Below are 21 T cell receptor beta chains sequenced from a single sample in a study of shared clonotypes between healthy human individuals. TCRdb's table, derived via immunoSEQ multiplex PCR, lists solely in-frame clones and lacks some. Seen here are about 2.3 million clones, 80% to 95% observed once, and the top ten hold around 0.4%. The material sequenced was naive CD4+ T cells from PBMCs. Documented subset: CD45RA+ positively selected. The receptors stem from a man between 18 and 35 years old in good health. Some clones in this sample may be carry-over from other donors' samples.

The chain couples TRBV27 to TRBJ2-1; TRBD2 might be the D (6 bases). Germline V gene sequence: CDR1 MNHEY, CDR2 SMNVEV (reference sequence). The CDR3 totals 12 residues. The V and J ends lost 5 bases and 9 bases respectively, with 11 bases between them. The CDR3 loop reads CASSPSVGEQFF. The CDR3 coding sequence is TGTGCCAGCAGTCCTAGCGTGGGTGAGCAGTTCTTC.

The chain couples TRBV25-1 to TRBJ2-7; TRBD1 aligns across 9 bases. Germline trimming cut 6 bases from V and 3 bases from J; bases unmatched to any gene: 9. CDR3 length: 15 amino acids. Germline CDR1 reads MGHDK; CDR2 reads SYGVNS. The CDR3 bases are TGTGCCAGCAGCGAACCGGGACAGGGTATCTACGAGCAGTACTTC. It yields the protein CASSEPGQGIYEQYF.

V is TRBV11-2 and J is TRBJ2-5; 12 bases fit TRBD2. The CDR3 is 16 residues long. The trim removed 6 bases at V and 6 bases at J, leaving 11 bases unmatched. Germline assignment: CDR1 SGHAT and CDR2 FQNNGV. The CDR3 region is CASSLVTTSGRQTQYF. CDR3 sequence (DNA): TGTGCCAGCAGTTTGGTGACGACTAGCGGGAGACAGACCCAGTACTTC.

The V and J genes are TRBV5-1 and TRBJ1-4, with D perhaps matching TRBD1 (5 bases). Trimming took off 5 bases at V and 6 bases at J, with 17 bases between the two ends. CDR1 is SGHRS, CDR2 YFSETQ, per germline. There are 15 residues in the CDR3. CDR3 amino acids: CASRSWSGEDEKLFF. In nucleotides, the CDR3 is TGCGCCAGCAGGTCGTGGTCGGGGGAAGATGAAAAACTGTTTTTT. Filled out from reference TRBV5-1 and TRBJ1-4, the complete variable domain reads KAGVTQTPRYLIKTRGQQVTLSCSPISGHRSVSWYQQTPGQGLQFLFEYFSETQRNKGNFPGRFSGRQFSNSRSEMNVSTLELGDSALYLCASRSWSGEDEKLFFGSGTQLSVL.

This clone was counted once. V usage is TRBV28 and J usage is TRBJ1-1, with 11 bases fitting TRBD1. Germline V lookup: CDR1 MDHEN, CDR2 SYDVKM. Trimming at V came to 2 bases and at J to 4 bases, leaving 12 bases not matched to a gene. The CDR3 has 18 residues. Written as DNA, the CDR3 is TGTGCCAGCAGTTTAGCCCCCTCCGGGACAGGGGGTATCACTGAAGCTTTCTTT. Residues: CASSLAPSGTGGITEAFF.

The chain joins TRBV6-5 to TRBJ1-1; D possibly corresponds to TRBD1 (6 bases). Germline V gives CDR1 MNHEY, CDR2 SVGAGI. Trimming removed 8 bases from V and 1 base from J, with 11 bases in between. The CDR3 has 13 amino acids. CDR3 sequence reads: CASYRGQNTEAFF. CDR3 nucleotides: TGTGCCAGCTACCGGGGGCAGAACACTGAAGCTTTCTTT.

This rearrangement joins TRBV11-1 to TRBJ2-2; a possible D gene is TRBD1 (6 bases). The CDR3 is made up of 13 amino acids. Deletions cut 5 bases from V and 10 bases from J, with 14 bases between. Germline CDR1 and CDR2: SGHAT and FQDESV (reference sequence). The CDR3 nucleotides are TGTGCCAGCAGCAGTAACGACAGGACGGAGCTGTTTTTT. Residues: CASSSNDRTELFF.

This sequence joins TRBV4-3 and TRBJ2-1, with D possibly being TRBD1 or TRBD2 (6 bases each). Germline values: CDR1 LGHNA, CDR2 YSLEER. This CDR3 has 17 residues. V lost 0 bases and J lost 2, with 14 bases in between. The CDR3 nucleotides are TGCGCCAGCAGCCAAGACATGGGGGCGGGACCCTACAATGAGCAGTTCTTC. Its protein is CASSQDMGAGPYNEQFF.

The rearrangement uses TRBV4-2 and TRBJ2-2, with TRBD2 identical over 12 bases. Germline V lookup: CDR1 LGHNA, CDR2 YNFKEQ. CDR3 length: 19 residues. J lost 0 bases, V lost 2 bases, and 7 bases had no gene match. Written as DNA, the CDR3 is TGTGCCAGCAGCCAACAAGGACTAGCGGGAAACCCGAACACCGGGGAGCTGTTTTTT. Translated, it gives CASSQQGLAGNPNTGELFF.

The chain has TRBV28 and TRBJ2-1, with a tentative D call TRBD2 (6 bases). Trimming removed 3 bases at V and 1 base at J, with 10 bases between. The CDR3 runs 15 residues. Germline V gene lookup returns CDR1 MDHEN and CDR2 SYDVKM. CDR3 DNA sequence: TGTGCCAGCAGTTTGACTAGTCCGTCCTACAATGAGCAGTTCTTC. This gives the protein CASSLTSPSYNEQFF. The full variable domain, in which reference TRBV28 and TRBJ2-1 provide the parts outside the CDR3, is DVKVTQSSRYLVKRTGEKVFLECVQDMDHENMFWYRQDPGLGLRLIYFSYDVKMKEKGDIPEGYSVSREKKERFSLILESASTNQTSMYLCASSLTSPSYNEQFFGPGTRLTVL.

As DNA, the CDR3 is TGCAGCGTCATTCTGACAGGGGGAGGCAATCAGCCCCAGCATTTT. It specifies CSVILTGGGNQPQHF. V usage is TRBV29-1 and J usage is TRBJ1-5; 9 bases map to TRBD1. The CDR3 totals 15 residues. V was pared by 6 bases and J by 2 bases, with 8 bases of the junction left unmatched. Germline assignment: CDR1 SQVTM and CDR2 ANQGSEA.

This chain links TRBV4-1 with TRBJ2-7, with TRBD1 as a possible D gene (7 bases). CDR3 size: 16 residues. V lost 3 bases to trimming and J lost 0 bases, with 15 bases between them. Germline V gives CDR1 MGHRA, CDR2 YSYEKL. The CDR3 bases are TGCGCCAGCAGCCACTCGACAGGGAGGAGCTCCTACGAGCAGTACTTC. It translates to CASSHSTGRSSYEQYF.

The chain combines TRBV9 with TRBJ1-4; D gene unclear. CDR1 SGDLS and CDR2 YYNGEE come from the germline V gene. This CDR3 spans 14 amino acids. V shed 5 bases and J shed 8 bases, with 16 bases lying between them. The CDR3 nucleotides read TGTGCCAGCAGTGGCGCGGGTCCTTTAGAAAAACTGTTTTTT. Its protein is CASSGAGPLEKLFF.

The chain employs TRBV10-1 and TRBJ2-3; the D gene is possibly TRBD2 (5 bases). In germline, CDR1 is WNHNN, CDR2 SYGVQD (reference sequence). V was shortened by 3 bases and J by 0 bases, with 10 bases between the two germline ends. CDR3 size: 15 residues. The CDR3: CASSDRVASTDTQYF. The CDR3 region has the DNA TGCGCCAGCAGTGACCGGGTAGCGAGCACAGATACGCAGTATTTT.

The CDR3 DNA follows: TGTGCCACCAGCCGGAGCCAAGGGACCGCTTCGAATAATATGGAGACCCAGTACTTC. Its protein is CATSRSQGTASNNMETQYF. This chain links TRBV15 with TRBJ2-5, with D perhaps assigned TRBD1 or TRBD2 (5 bases each). V lost 5 bases to trimming and J lost 5 bases, with 30 bases between them. CDR3 length equals 19 residues. Germline V gene lookup returns CDR1 LNHNV and CDR2 YYDKDF (reference sequence).

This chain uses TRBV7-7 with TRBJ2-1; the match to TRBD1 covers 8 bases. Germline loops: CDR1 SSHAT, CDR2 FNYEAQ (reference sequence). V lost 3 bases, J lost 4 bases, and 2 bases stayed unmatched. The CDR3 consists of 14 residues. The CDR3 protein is CASSLTGAYNEQFF. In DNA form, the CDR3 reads TGTGCCAGCAGCTTGACAGGGGCATACAATGAGCAGTTCTTC.

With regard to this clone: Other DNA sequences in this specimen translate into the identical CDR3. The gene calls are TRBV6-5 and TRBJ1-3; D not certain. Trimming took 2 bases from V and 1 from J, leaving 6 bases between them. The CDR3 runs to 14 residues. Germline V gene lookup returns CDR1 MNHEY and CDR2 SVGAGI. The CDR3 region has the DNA TGTGCCAGCAGTTACGGGCAGTCTGGAAACACCATATATTTT. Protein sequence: CASSYGQSGNTIYF.

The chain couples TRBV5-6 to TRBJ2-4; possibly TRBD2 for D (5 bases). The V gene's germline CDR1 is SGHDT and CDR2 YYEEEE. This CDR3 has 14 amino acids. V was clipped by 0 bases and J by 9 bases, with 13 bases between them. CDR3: CASSLGGSGVIQYF. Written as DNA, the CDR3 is TGTGCCAGCAGCTTGGGCGGGTCTGGCGTCATTCAGTACTTC. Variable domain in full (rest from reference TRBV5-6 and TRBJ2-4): DAGVTQSPTHLIKTRGQQVTLRCSPKSGHDTVSWYQQALGQGPQFIFQYYEEEERQRGNFPDRFSGHQFPNYSSELNVNALLLGDSALYLCASSLGGSGVIQYFGAGTRLSVL.

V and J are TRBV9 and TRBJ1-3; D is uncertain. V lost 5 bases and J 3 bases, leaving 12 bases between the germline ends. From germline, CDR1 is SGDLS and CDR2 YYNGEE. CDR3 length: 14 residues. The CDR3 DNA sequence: TGTGCCAGCAGTGACCCTCGGGGTGGAAACACCATATATTTT. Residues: CASSDPRGGNTIYF. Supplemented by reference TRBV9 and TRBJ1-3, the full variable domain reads DSGVTQTPKHLITATGQRVTLRCSPRSGDLSVYWYQQSLDQGLQFLIQYYNGEERAKGNILERFSAQQFPDLHSELNLSSLELGDSALYFCASSDPRGGNTIYFGEGSWLTVV.

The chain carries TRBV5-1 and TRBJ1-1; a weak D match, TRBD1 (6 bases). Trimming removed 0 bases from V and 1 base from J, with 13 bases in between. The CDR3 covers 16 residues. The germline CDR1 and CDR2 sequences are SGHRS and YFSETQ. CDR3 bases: TGCGCCAGCAGCTTGGGTTTGGACAGAACGAACACTGAAGCTTTCTTT. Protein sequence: CASSLGLDRTNTEAFF.

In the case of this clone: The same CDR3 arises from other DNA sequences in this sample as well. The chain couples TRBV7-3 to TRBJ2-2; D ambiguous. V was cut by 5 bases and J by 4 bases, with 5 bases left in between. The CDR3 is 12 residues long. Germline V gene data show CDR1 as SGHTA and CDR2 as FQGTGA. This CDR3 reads CASSLSTGELFF. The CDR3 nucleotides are TGTGCCAGCAGCCTCTCCACCGGGGAGCTGTTTTTT.